The rows below give T cell receptor beta chains drawn from one sample of a study of blood T cell repertoires in COVID-19. The data were produced by immunoSEQ multiplex PCR, yet TCRdb's version contains in-frame clones alone and is incomplete. This sample has approximately 200,000 clones; about 90% occur once, and the top ten carry roughly 2.5%. Specimen: peripheral blood. These TCRs come from a man under 40 with COVID-19, enrolled during active disease. Each CDR3 is given with its conserved first and last residue. The order of the fields is CDR3 length, J gene, V gene, D gene, clone size, CDR3 DNA, CDR3 protein. A D gene is named only where the DNA matches it firmly. Clone size appears in some rows only: once, few, many, or a class for an expanded clone.

CDR3 length: 15
J gene: TRBJ1-2
V gene: TRBV18
D gene: -
clone size: -
CDR3 DNA: TGTGCCAGCTCACCAGACCGGGTCATAAACTATGGCTACACCTTC
CDR3 protein: CASSPDRVINYGYTF

CDR3 length: 13
J gene: TRBJ2-7
V gene: TRBV5-4
D gene: -
clone size: -
CDR3 DNA: TGTGCCAGCAGCCTAAACTACATGGACGAGCAGTACTTC
CDR3 protein: CASSLNYMDEQYF

CDR3 length: 16
J gene: TRBJ1-5
V gene: TRBV7-2
D gene: -
clone size: -
CDR3 DNA: TGTGCCAGCAGCGAGGGGGGGGCTCGTAGCAATCAGCCCCAGCATTTT
CDR3 protein: CASSEGGARSNQPQHF

CDR3 length: 16
J gene: TRBJ2-7
V gene: TRBV6-2/TRBV6-3
D gene: TRBD1
clone size: -
CDR3 DNA: TGTGCCAGCAGTTACTCGGGGACAGGGGACCCCTACGAGCAGTACTTC
CDR3 protein: CASSYSGTGDPYEQYF

CDR3 length: 17
J gene: TRBJ2-1
V gene: TRBV19
D gene: -
clone size: -
CDR3 DNA: TGTGCCAGTAGTACCGGCGGGGATCGGAGCTCCTACAATGAGCAGTTCTTC
CDR3 protein: CASSTGGDRSSYNEQFF

CDR3 length: 14
J gene: TRBJ1-5
V gene: TRBV15
D gene: -
clone size: few
CDR3 DNA: TGTGCCACCAGCAGAGGCGGAAAAAATCAGCCCCAGCATTTT
CDR3 protein: CATSRGGKNQPQHF

CDR3 length: 13
J gene: TRBJ1-5
V gene: TRBV7-2
D gene: TRBD1
clone size: few
CDR3 DNA: TGTGCCAGCAGTTATCAGGGGGATCAGCCCCAGCATTTT
CDR3 protein: CASSYQGDQPQHF

CDR3 length: 15
J gene: TRBJ1-2
V gene: TRBV5-1
D gene: -
clone size: -
CDR3 DNA: TGCGCCAGCACCTTGACATTGCCCTCTAACTATGGCTACACCTTC
CDR3 protein: CASTLTLPSNYGYTF

CDR3 length: 14
J gene: TRBJ2-7
V gene: TRBV5-1
D gene: TRBD1
clone size: few
CDR3 DNA: TGCGCCAGCAGCTGGGACAGGGACTTAGGCGAGCAGTACTTC
CDR3 protein: CASSWDRDLGEQYF

CDR3 length: 13
J gene: TRBJ1-2
V gene: TRBV6-5
D gene: -
clone size: -
CDR3 DNA: TGTGCCAGCAGTTACTCGGAGGTACTGGGCTACACCTTC
CDR3 protein: CASSYSEVLGYTF

CDR3 length: 13
J gene: TRBJ2-3
V gene: TRBV6-4
D gene: TRBD1
clone size: -
CDR3 DNA: TGTGCCAGCAGTCAGGGGGAATCAGATACGCAGTATTTT
CDR3 protein: CASSQGESDTQYF

CDR3 length: 14
J gene: TRBJ2-3
V gene: TRBV6-4
D gene: TRBD2
clone size: few
CDR3 DNA: TGTGCCAGCAGTGGGGAGGGGAGCACAGATACGCAGTATTTT
CDR3 protein: CASSGEGSTDTQYF